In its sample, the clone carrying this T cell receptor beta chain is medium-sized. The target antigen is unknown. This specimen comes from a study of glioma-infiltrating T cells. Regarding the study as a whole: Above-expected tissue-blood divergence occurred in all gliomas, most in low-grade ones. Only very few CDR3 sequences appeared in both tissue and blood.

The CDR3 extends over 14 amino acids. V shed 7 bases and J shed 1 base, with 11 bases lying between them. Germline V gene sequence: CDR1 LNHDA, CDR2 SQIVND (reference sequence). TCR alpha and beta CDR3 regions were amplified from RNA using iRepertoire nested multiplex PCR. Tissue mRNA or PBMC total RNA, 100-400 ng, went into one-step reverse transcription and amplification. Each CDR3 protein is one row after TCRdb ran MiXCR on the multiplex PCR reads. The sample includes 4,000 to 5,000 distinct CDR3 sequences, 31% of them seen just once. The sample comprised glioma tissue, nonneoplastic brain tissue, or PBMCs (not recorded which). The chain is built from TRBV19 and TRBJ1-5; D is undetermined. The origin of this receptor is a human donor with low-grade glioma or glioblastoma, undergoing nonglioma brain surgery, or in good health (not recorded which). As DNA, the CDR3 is TGTGCCAGTAACCCCGGGCAGAGCAATCAGCCCCAGCATTTT. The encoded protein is CASNPGQSNQPQHF.